The 9 T cell receptor beta chains presented below share a single source sample, sequenced in a study of T cell responses to AZD1222 COVID-19 vaccine. TCRdb's copy holds only in-frame clones and misses some; the assay was immunoSEQ multiplex PCR. The sample holds approximately 160,000 clones, 90% seen once. Specimen: peripheral blood, collected on day 0 of AZD1222 vaccination. The source of these receptors is an adult in good health.

The V and J genes are TRBV29-1 and TRBJ2-3, with 7 bases identical to TRBD2. This CDR3 spans 12 amino acids. The V gene's germline CDR1 is SQVTM and CDR2 ANQGSEA. Trimming removed 8 bases from V and 6 bases from J; junction bases left unmatched: 8. The CDR3 DNA is TGCAGCCCTTGGGAGGGGCCGGATACGCAGTATTTT. Translating gives CSPWEGPDTQYF.

This chain links TRBV12-3 or TRBV12-4 with TRBJ1-1; D call uncertain. V lost 0 bases and J lost 3, with 5 bases in between. The CDR3 loop spans 13 amino acids. CDR3 in amino acids: CASSLAGYTEAFF. The CDR3 DNA reads TGTGCCAGCAGTTTAGCGGGGTACACTGAAGCTTTCTTT.

The V and J genes are TRBV19 and TRBJ1-5, with a possible D match to TRBD1 (6 bases). The length of the CDR3 is 16 residues. The V end was cut by 6 bases, the J end by 1 base, with 16 bases between. CDR1 is LNHDA, CDR2 SQIVND, per germline (reference sequence). The CDR3 DNA is TGTGCCAGTAGCACAACAGGGATCGGGAGCAATCAGCCCCAGCATTTT. Its translation: CASSTTGIGSNQPQHF.

The V and J genes are TRBV30 and TRBJ2-7; no firm D call. The germline gives CDR1 GTSNPN, CDR2 SVGIG (reference sequence). The CDR3 length is 12 residues. V was shortened by 2 bases and J by 3 bases, with 8 bases between the two germline ends. The CDR3 loop is CAWSLVFYEQYF. The CDR3 DNA is TGTGCCTGGAGTTTGGTATTCTACGAGCAGTACTTC. Full variable domain (remainder filled in from reference TRBV30 and TRBJ2-7): SQTIHQWPATLVQPVGSPLSLECTVEGTSNPNLYWYRQAAGRGLQLLFYSVGIGQISSEVPQNLSASRPQDRQFILSSKKLLLSDSGFYLCAWSLVFYEQYFGPGTRLTVT.

The chain uses TRBV10-3 and TRBJ1-6; tentative D call: TRBD1 (5 bases). Trimming removed 2 bases at V and 5 bases at J, with 7 bases between. The CDR3 contains 14 residues. The germline V gene has CDR1 ENHRY and CDR2 SYGVKD. The CDR3 protein is CAISEGGDNSPLHF. For the CDR3, the DNA is TGTGCCATCAGTGAGGGAGGGGATAATTCACCCCTCCACTTT.

This clone was observed a single time. The chain uses TRBV6-2 or TRBV6-3 and TRBJ2-7; D call uncertain. CDR1 and CDR2 (germline): MNHEY, SVGEGT. The CDR3 extends over 10 amino acids. Trimming pared 6 bases from V and 3 bases from J, leaving 3 bases between. The CDR3 region is CASSDYEQYF. The CDR3 DNA is TGTGCCAGCAGCGACTACGAGCAGTACTTC.

The chain has TRBV9 and TRBJ1-4; 7 bases map to TRBD1. Germline lookup yields CDR1 SGDLS and CDR2 YYNGEE. The CDR3 runs to 15 residues. J was trimmed by 6 bases and V by 4 bases; bases with no gene match: 9. The CDR3 reads CASSTRQGGDEKLFF. CDR3 in DNA: TGTGCCAGCAGCACCCGACAGGGTGGAGATGAAAAACTGTTTTTT.

V gene TRBV12-5 combines with J gene TRBJ1-2, with 7 bases matching TRBD1. CDR3 length equals 16 residues. After removal of 1 base from V and 6 bases from J, the junction contained 11 bases not matched to a gene. The germline V gene encodes CDR1 LGHNT and CDR2 FRNRAP. The CDR3 DNA is TGTGCTAGTGGTTTGGCCTCCACAGGGGAAGAGAATGGCTACACCTTC. This encodes CASGLASTGEENGYTF. Full variable domain (outside the CDR3, taken from reference TRBV12-5 and TRBJ1-2): DARVTQTPRHKVTEMGQEVTMRCQPILGHNTVFWYRQTMMQGLELLAYFRNRAPLDDSGMPKDRFSAEMPDATLATLKIQPSEPRDSAVYFCASGLASTGEENGYTFGSGTRLTVV.

The chain links TRBV7-2 to TRBJ2-5, with no clear D. The CDR3 has 13 residues. Germline values: CDR1 SGHTA, CDR2 FQGNSA. V lost 5 bases and J lost 4, with 11 bases in between. The CDR3 DNA is TGTGCCAGCAGCACCCAAAACGGAGAGACCCAGTACTTC. As protein: CASSTQNGETQYF. The complete variable domain, with remaining parts taken from reference TRBV7-2 and TRBJ2-5, reads GAGVSQSPSNKVTEKGKDVELRCDPISGHTALYWYRQSLGQGLEFLIYFQGNSAPDKSGLPSDRFSAERTGGSVSTLTIQRTQQEDSAVYLCASSTQNGETQYFGPGTRLLVL.